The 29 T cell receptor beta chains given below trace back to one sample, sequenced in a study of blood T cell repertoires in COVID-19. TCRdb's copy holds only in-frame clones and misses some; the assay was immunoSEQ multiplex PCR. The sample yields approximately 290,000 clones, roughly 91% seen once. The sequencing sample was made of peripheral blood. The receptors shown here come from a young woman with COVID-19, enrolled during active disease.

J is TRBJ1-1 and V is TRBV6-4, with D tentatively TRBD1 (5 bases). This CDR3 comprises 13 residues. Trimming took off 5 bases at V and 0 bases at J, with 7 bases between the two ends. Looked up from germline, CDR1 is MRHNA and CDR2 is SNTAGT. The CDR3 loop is CASSSTVNTEAFF. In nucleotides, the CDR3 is TGTGCCAGCAGTTCGACAGTGAACACTGAAGCTTTCTTT.

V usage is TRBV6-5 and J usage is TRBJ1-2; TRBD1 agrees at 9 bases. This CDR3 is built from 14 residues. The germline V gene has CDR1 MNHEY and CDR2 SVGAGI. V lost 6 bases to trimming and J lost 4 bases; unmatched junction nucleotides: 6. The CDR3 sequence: CASRDRGQSYGYTF. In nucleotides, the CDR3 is TGTGCCAGCAGGGACAGGGGACAAAGCTATGGCTACACCTTC.

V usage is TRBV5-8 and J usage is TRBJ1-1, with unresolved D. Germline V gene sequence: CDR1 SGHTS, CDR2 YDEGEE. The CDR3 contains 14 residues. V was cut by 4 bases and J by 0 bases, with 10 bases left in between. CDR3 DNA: TGTGCCAGCAGCGGCAGGATTATGAACACTGAAGCTTTCTTT. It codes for CASSGRIMNTEAFF.

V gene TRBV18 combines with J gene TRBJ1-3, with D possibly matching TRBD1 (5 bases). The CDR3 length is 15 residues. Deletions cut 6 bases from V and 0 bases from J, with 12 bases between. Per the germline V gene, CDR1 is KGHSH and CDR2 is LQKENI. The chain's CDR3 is CASSHPTDSGNTIYF. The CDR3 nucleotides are TGTGCCAGCTCTCACCCGACAGACTCTGGAAACACCATATATTTT.

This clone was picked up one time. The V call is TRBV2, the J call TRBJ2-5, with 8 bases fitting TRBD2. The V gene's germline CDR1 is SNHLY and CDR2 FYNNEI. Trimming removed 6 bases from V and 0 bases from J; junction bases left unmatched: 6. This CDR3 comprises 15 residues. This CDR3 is CASRGTSPYQETQYF. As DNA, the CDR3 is TGTGCCAGCAGGGGGACTAGTCCGTACCAAGAGACCCAGTACTTC.

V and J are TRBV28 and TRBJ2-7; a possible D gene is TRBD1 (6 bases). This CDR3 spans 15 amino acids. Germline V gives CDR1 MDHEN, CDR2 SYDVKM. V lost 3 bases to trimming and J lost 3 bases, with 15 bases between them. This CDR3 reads CASSFSVQGHYEQYF. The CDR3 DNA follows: TGTGCCAGCAGTTTCTCAGTGCAGGGACACTACGAGCAGTACTTC. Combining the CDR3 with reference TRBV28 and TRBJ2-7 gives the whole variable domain DVKVTQSSRYLVKRTGEKVFLECVQDMDHENMFWYRQDPGLGLRLIYFSYDVKMKEKGDIPEGYSVSREKKERFSLILESASTNQTSMYLCASSFSVQGHYEQYFGPGTRLTVT.

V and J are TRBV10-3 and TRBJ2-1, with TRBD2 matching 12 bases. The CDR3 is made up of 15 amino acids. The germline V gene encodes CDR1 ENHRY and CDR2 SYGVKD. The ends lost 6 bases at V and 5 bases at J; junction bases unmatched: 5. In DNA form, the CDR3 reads TGTGCCATCAGGAGGACTAGCGGGGACCACAATGAGCAGTTCTTC. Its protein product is CAIRRTSGDHNEQFF.

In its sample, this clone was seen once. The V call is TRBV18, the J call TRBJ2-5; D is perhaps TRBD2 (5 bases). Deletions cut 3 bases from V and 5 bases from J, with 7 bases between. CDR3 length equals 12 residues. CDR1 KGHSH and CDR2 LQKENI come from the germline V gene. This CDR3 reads CASSPPGETQYF. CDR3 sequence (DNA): TGTGCCAGCTCACCCCCGGGGGAGACCCAGTACTTC.

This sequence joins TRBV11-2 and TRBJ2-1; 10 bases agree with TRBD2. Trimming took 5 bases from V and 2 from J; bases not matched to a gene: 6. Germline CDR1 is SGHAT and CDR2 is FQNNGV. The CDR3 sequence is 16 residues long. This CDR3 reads CASSARTSGTYNEQFF. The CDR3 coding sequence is TGTGCCAGCAGCGCCCGGACTAGCGGAACCTACAATGAGCAGTTCTTC.

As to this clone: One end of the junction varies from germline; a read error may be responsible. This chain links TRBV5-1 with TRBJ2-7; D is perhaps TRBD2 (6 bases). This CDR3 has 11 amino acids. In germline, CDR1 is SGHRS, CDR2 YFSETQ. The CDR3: CARPRRRGPDF. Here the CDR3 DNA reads TGCGCCCGCCCCCGGAGGCGGGGCCCGGACTTC.

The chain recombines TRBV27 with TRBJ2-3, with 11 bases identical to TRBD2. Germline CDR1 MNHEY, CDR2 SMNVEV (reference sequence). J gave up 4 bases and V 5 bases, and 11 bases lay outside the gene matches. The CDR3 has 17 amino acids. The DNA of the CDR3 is TGTGCCAGCAGTCGGGCGGTTCTAGCGGGGGGCTCAGATACGCAGTATTTT. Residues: CASSRAVLAGGSDTQYF.

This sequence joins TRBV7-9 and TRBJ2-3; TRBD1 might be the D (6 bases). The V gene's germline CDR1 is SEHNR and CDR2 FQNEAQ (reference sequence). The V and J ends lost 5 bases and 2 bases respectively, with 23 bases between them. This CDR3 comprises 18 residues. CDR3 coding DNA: TGTGCCAGCAGCCACCATACACGGACAGTCCGAGCCACAGATACGCAGTATTTT. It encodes CASSHHTRTVRATDTQYF.

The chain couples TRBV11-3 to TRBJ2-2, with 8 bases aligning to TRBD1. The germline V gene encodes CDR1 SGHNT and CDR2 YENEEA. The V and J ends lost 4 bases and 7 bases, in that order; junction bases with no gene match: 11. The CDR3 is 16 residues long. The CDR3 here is CASSSPGGGLSGELFF. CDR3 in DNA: TGTGCCAGCAGCTCCCCAGGGGGCGGTCTCAGCGGGGAGCTGTTTTTT.

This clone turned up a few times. CDR3 DNA: TGTGCCAGCAGGGACGTACTTGGGACAGGGGGGGGAGGCACTGAAGCTTTCTTT. Protein: CASRDVLGTGGGGTEAFF. The chain couples TRBV28 to TRBJ1-1; 11 nucleotides line up with TRBD1. Germline V gives CDR1 MDHEN, CDR2 SYDVKM. The junction had 16 bases not matched to a gene; V was cut back by 6 bases and J by 4 bases. CDR3 size: 18 residues.

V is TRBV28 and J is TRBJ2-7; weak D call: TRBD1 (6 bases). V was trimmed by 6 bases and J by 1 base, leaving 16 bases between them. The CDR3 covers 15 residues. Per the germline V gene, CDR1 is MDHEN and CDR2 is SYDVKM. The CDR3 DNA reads TGTGCCAGCAGAACAGGGTCAGGTGGGTCCTACGAGCAGTACTTC. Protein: CASRTGSGGSYEQYF.

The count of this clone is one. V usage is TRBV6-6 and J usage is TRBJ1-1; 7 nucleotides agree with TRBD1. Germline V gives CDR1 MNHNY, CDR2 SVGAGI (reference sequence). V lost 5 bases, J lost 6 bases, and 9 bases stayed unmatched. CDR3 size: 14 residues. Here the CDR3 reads CASSRTGRVPEAFF. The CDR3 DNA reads TGTGCCAGCAGTCGGACAGGACGGGTGCCTGAAGCTTTCTTT.

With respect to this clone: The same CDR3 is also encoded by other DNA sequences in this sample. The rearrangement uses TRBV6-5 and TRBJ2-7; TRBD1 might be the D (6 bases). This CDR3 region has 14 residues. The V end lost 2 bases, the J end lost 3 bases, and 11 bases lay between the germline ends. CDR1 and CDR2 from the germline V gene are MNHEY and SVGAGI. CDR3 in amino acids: CASSYTGTSYEQYF. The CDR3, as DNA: TGTGCCAGCAGTTACACCGGGACAAGCTACGAGCAGTACTTC.

The CDR3 nucleotides are TGTGCCAGCAGCCCCCACGGGGAGACTGAAGCTTTCTTT. Translated, it gives CASSPHGETEAFF. The chain is built from TRBV9 and TRBJ1-1, with D unclear. Trimming cost V 4 bases and J 5 bases, with 12 bases left between them. From germline, CDR1 is SGDLS and CDR2 YYNGEE. The CDR3 length is 13 residues.

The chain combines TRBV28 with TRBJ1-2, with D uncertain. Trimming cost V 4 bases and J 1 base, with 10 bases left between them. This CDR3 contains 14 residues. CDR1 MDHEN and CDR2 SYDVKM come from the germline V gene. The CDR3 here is CASSSPGGNYGYTF. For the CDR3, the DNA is TGTGCCAGCAGTTCCCCGGGTGGTAACTATGGCTACACCTTC.

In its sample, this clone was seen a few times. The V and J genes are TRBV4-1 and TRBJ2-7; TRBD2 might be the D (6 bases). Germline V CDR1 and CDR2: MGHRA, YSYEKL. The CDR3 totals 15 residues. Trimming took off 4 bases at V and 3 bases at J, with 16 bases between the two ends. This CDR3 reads CASSPKYGSSYEQYF. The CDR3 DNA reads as TGCGCCAGCAGCCCCAAATACGGGAGCAGCTACGAGCAGTACTTC.

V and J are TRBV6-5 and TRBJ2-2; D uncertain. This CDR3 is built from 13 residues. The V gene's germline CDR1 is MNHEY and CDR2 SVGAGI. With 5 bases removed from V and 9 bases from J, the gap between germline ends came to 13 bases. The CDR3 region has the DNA TGTGCCAGCAGTCCCCCCGACGGGTGGGAGCTGTTTTTT. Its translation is CASSPPDGWELFF.

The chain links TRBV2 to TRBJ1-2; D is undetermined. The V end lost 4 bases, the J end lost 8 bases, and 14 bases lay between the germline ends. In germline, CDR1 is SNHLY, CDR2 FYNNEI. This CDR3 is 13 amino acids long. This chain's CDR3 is CASSGTALRGYTF. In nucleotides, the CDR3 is TGTGCCAGCAGTGGTACAGCCTTAAGAGGCTACACCTTC.

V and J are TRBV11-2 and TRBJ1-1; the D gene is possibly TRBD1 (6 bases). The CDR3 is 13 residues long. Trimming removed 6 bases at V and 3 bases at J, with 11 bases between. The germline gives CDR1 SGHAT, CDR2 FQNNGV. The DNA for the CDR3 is TGTGCCAGCAGGGGGGCACCCGACACTGAAGCTTTCTTT. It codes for CASRGAPDTEAFF.

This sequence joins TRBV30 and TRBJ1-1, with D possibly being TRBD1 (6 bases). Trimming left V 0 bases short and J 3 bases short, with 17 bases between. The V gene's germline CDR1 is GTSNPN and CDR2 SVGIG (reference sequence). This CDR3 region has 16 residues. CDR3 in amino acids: CAWSVRGGAKDTEAFF. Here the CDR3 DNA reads TGTGCCTGGAGTGTACGCGGGGGGGCTAAGGACACTGAAGCTTTCTTT.

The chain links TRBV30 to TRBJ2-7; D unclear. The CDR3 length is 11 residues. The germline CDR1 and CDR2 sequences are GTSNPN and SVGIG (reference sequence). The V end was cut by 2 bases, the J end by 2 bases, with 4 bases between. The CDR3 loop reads CAWSPAYEQYF. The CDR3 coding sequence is TGTGCCTGGAGTCCGGCCTACGAGCAGTACTTC.

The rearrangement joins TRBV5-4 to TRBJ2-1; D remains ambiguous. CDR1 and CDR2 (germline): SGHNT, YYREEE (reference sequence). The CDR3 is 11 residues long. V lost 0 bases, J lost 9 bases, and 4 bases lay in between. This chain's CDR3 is CASSLASEQFF. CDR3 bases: TGTGCCAGCAGCTTGGCGTCTGAGCAGTTCTTC.

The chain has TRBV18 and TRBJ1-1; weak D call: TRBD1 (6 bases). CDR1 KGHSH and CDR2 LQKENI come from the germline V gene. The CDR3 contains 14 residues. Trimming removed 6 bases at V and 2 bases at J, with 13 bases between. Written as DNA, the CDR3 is TGTGCCAGCTCTACGGACAGCCTTAACACTGAAGCTTTCTTT. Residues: CASSTDSLNTEAFF.

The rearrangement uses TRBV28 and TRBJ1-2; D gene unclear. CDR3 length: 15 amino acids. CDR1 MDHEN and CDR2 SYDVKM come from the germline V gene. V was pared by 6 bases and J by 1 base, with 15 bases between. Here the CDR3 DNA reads TGTGCCAGCAGATATCGGGGTGGGCGTAACTATGGCTACACCTTC. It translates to CASRYRGGRNYGYTF.

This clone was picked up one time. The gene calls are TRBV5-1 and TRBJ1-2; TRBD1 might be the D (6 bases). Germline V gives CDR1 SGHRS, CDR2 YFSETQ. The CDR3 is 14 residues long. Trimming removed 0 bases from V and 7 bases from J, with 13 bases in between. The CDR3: CASSLGQDHPGYTF. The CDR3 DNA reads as TGCGCCAGCAGCTTGGGACAGGACCACCCTGGCTACACCTTC.